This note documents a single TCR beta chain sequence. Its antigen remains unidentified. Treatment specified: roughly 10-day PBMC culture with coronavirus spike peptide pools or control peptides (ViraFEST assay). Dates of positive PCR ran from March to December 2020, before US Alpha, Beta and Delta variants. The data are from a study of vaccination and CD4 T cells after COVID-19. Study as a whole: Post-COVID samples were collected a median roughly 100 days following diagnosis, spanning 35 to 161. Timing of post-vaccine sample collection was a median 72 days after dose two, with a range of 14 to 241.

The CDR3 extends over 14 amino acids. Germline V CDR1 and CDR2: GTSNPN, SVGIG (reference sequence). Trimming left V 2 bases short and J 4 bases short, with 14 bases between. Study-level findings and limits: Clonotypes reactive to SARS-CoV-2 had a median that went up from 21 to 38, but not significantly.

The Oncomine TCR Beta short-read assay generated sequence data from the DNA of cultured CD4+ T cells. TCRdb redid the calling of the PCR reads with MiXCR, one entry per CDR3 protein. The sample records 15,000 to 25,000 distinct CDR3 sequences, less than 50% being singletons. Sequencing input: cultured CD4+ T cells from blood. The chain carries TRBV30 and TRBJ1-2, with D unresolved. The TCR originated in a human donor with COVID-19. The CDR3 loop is CAWSQNLGGYGYTF. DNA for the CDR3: TGTGCCTGGAGTCAGAACCTGGGAGGCTATGGCTACACCTTC.